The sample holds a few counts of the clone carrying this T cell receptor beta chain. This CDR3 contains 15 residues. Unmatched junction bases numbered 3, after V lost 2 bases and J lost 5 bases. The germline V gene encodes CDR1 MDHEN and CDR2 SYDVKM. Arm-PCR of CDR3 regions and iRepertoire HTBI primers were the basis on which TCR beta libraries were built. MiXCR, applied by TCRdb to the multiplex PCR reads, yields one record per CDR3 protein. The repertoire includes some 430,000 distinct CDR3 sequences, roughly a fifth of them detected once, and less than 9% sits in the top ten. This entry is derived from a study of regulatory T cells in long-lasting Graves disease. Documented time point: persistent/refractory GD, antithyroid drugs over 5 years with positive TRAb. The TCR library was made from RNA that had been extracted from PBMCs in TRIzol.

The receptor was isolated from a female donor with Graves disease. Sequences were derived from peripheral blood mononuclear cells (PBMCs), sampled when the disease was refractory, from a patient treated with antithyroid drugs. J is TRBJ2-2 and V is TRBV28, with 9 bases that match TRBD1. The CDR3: CASSLTGTGTGELFF. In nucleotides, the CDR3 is TGTGCCAGCAGTTTAACCGGGACAGGGACCGGGGAGCTGTTTTTT.